This TCR beta chain was captured by sequencing in a study of CD8+ T cells in alopecia areata (dated by TCRdb to between 2018 and 2020). The study in broad terms: The study used high-throughput TCRbeta sequencing to examine T cell clonal expansion in alopecia areata, in both the C3H/HeJ mouse model and human patients. Scalp tissue and sorted CD4+ and CD8+ peripheral blood T cells from patchy and totalis/universalis alopecia areata patients and from healthy controls were covered by human TCRbeta sequencing. Clonality in the scalp was compared among normal scalp (n=4), patchy alopecia areata scalp (n=8), and alopecia totalis/universalis scalp (n=8). The RNA source kit depended on sample type: the PAXgene miRNA kit for fixed scalp, the miRNeasy kit for PBMCs, and the RNeasy kit for mouse skin. immunoSEQ multiplex PCR using 35 Vbeta forward primers and 13 Jbeta reverse primers was used to amplify TCRbeta CDR3 regions. General conclusions and limits of the study: Resident alphabeta T cells in normal human skin are also sequenced, complicating scalp TCR repertoire analysis, unlike mouse skin dominated by gammadelta T cells. Shared TCR sequences between patients were less evident than in mice, which may be partly attributable to HLA diversity in the patient population. Compared with normal scalp, lesional scalp, particularly in alopecia totalis/universalis, had higher clonality and more expanded CD8+ clones, which suggests antigenic drive.

PBMCs were isolated by density centrifugation and stained for CD3, CD4 and CD8, after which CD4+ and CD8+ T cells were sorted on a FACSAria. Scalp biopsies and blood samples were obtained from unaffected controls. Receptor amplification or capture employed the immunoSEQ multiplex PCR assay. For TCR sequencing, RNA was extracted from every sample and reverse transcribed into cDNA to serve as template. SuperScript III was used to make first-strand cDNA, primed with a 2:1 mix of oligo-dT and random hexamers. A synthetic immune receptor repertoire was used to assess amplification bias, and residual bias was removed computationally. As for how the authors treated the data: Raw reads were preprocessed to remove errors, and CDR3 was defined by IMGT conventions from the conserved cysteine to phenylalanine. Clonality was computed by normalizing Shannon entropy by log2 of the number of productive unique TCRs and subtracting the result from 1. Whether each scalp clone was CD4 or CD8 was inferred by checking scalp TCRbeta sequences against the CD4 and CD8 repertoires from sorted blood. TCRdb limited this immuneACCESS table to in-frame rearrangements with V and J called. A share of clones is missing; checked studies link under half to unresolved V genes, and the rest is unexplained. The V and J calls and clone size are taken from that table; D and trimming were inferred from the DNA. A total of 150,000 to 200,000 clones appear in this sample, 50% to 60% of them only once. Of the sample, approximately 4.3% falls within the top ten clones.

Comment on this clone: This receptor's antigen is unknown. No base quality information exists; no much larger clone differs at one position.

This TCR was sampled from a human donor in good health. Sequenced material: CD4+ T cells sorted from blood.

The bases read TGTGCCAGCAGTCTCCCGGGACTTATATCCTACGAGCAGTACTTC. It translates to CASSLPGLISYEQYF. The sequence is built from TRBV5-6 and TRBJ2-7; a tentative D match to TRBD2 spans 6 bases. The junction shows trimming of 5 bases on V and 1 base on J, plus 16 bases between the germline ends. Its CDR3 holds 15 amino acids, cysteine through phenylalanine. The only DNA kept is the CDR3, 45 bases in frame from the first base. Per the germline V gene, SGHDT is the CDR1 and YYEEEE is the CDR2. The variable domain in full, with residues beyond the CDR3 obtained from the reference TRBV5-6 and TRBJ2-7 genes, is DAGVTQSPTHLIKTRGQQVTLRCSPKSGHDTVSWYQQALGQGPQFIFQYYEEEERQRGNFPDRFSGHQFPNYSSELNVNALLLGDSALYLCASSLPGLISYEQYFGPGTRLTVT.